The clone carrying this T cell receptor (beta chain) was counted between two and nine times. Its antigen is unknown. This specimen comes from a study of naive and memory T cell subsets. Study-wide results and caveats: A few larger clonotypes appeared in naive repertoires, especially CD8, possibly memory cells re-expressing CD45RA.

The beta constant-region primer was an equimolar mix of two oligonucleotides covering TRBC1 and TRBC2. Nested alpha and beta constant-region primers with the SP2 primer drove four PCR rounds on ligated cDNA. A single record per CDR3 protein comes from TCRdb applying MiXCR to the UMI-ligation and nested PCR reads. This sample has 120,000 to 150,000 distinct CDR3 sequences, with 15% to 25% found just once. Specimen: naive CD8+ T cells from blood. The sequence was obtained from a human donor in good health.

The CDR3 DNA reads as TGCGCCAGCAGGGGACAGCCTCGGGATGAAAAACTGTTTTTT. It yields the protein CASRGQPRDEKLFF. The chain links TRBV5-1 to TRBJ1-4, with 7 nucleotides matching TRBD1. V dropped 5 bases and J dropped 6; count of bases not matched to a gene: 7. This CDR3 has 14 amino acids. CDR1 SGHRS and CDR2 YFSETQ come from the germline V gene.